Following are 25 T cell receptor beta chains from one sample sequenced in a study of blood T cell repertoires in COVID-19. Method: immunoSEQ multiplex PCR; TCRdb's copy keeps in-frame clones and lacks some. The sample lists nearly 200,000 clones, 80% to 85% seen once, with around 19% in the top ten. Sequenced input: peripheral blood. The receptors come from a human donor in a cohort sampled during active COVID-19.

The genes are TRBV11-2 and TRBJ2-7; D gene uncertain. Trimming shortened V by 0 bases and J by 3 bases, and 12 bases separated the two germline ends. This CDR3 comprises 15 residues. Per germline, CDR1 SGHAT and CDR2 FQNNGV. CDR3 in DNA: TGTGCCAGCAGCTTAGATACAGTTGCGATCTACGAGCAGTACGTC. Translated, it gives CASSLDTVAIYEQYV.

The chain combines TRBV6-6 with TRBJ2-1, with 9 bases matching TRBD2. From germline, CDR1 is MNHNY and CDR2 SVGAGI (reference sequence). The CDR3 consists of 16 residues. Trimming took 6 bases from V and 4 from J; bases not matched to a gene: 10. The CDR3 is CASRDPGLADYNEQFF. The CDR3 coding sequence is TGTGCCAGCAGAGATCCGGGACTAGCCGATTACAATGAGCAGTTCTTC.

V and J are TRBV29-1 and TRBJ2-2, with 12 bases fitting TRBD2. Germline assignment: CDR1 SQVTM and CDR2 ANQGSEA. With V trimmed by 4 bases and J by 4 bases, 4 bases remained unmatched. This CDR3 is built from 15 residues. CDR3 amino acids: CSVVPSGRGTGELFF. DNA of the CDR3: TGCAGCGTTGTCCCTAGCGGGAGGGGCACCGGGGAGCTGTTTTTT.

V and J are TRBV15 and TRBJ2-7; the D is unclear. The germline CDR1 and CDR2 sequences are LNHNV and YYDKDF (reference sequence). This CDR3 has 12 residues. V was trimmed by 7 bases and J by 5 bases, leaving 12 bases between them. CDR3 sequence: CATKRTANEQYV. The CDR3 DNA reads TGTGCCACCAAAAGAACAGCTAACGAGCAGTACGTC.

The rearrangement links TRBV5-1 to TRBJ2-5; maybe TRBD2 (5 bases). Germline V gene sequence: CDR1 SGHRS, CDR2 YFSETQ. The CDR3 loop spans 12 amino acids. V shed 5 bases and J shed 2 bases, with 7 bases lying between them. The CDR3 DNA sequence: TGCGCCAGCAGGCGGGTTCAAGAGACCCAGTACTTC. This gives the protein CASRRVQETQYF.

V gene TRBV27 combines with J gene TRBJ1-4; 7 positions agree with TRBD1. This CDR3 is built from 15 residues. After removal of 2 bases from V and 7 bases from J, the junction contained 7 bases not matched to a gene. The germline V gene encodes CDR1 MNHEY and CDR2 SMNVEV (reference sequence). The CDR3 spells CASSLRGLEGEKLFF. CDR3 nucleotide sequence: TGTGCCAGCAGTTTAAGGGGGCTCGAGGGTGAAAAACTGTTTTTT.

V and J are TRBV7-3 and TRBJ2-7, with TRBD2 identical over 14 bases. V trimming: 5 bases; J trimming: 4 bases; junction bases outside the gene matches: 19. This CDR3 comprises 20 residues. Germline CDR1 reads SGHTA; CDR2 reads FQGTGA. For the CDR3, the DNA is TGTGCCAGCAGCCCAACCGGACTAGCGGGGGGACAATCGGGGGTATACGAGCAGTACGTC. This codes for CASSPTGLAGGQSGVYEQYV.

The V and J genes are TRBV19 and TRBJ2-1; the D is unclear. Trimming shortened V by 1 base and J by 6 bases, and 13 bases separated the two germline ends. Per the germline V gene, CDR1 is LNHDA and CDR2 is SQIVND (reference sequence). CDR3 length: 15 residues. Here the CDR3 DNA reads TGTGCCAGTAGTATAGGACTCGTGATCTCCAATGAGCAGTTCTTC. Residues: CASSIGLVISNEQFF. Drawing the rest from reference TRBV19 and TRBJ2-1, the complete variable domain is DGGITQSPKYLFRKEGQNVTLSCEQNLNHDAMYWYRQDPGQGLRLIYYSQIVNDFQKGDIAEGYSVSREKKESFPLTVTSAQKNPTAFYLCASSIGLVISNEQFFGPGTRLTVL.

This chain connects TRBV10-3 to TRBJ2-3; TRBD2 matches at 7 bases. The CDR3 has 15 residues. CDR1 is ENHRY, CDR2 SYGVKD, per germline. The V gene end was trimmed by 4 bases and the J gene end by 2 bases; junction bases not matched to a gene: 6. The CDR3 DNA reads TGTGCCATCAGTGGCCCGGGACTAAACACAGATACGCAGTATTTT. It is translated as CAISGPGLNTDTQYF.

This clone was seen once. CDR3 sequence reads: CASSEGTGRSYEQYF. The CDR3 DNA is TGTGCCAGCAGTGAGGGGACAGGGCGATCCTACGAGCAGTACTTC. The genes are TRBV6-1 and TRBJ2-7; 9 bases match TRBD1. This CDR3 comprises 15 residues. Per the germline V gene, CDR1 is MNHNS and CDR2 is SASEGT. V was pared by 3 bases and J by 1 base, with 4 bases of the junction left unmatched.

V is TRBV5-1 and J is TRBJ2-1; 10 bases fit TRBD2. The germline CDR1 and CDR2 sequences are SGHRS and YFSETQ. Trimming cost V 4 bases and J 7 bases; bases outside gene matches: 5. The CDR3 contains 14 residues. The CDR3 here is CASSVTSGVNEQFF. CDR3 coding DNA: TGCGCCAGCAGCGTCACTAGCGGGGTTAATGAGCAGTTCTTC.

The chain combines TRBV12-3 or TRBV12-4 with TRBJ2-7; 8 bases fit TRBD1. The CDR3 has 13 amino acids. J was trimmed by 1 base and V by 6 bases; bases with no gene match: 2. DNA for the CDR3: TGTGCCAGCAGACGACAGGGGTCCTACGAGCAGTACGTC. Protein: CASRRQGSYEQYV.

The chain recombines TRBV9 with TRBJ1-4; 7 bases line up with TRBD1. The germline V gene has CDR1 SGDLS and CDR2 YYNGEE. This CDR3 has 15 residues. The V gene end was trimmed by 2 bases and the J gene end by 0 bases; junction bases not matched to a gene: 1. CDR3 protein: CASSVGTATNEKLFF. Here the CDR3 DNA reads TGTGCCAGCAGCGTCGGGACAGCAACTAATGAAAAACTGTTTTTT. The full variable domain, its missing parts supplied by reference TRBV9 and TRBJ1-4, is DSGVTQTPKHLITATGQRVTLRCSPRSGDLSVYWYQQSLDQGLQFLIQYYNGEERAKGNILERFSAQQFPDLHSELNLSSLELGDSALYFCASSVGTATNEKLFFGSGTQLSVL.

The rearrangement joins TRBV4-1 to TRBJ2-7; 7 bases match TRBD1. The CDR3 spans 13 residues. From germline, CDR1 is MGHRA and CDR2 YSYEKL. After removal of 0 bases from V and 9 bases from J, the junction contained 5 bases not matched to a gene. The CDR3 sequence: CASSQEKGAGQYF. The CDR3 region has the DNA TGCGCCAGCAGCCAAGAGAAGGGGGCCGGGCAGTACTTC.

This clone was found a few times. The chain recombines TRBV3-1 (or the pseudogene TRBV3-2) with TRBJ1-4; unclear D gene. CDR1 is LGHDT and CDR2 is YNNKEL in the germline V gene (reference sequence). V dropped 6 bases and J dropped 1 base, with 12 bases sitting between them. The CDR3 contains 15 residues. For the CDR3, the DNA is TGTGCCAGCAGACGTAGTACAGAAACTAATGAAAAACTGTTTTTT. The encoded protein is CASRRSTETNEKLFF.

CDR3 sequence (DNA): TGTGCCACCAGCAGAGAACCCAGGGGTTGGAGCACTGAAGCTTTCTTT. It codes for CATSREPRGWSTEAFF. The chain carries TRBV15 and TRBJ1-1, with TRBD1 as a possible D gene (6 bases). Trimming shortened V by 0 bases and J by 4 bases, and 15 bases separated the two germline ends. This CDR3 has 16 residues. The germline CDR1 and CDR2 sequences are LNHNV and YYDKDF (reference sequence). The full variable domain, rest sourced from reference TRBV15 and TRBJ1-1, is DAMVIQNPRYQVTQFGKPVTLSCSQTLNHNVMYWYQQKSSQAPKLLFHYYDKDFNNEADTPDNFQSRRPNTSFCFLDIRSPGLGDTAMYLCATSREPRGWSTEAFFGQGTRLTVV.

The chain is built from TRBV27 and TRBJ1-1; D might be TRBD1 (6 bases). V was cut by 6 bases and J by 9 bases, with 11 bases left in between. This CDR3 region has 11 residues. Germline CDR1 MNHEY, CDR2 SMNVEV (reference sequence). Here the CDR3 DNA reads TGTGCCAGCAGCCGCGACAGGAAAGCTTTCTTT. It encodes CASSRDRKAFF.

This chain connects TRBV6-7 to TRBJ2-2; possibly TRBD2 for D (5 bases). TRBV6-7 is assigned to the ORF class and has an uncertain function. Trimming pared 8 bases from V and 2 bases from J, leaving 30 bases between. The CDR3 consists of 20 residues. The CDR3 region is CASDFRERAPSSLNTGELFF. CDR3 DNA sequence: TGTGCCAGCGACTTTCGGGAAAGGGCCCCTTCATCCCTAAACACCGGGGAGCTGTTTTTT.

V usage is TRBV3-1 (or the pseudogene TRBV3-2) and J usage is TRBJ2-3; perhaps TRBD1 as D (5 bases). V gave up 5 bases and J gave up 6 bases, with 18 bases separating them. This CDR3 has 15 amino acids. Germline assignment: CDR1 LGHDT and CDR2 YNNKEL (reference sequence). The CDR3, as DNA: TGTGCCAGCAGCAGGAGTCAGACAGCTTTTGATACGCAGTATTTT. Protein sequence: CASSRSQTAFDTQYF.

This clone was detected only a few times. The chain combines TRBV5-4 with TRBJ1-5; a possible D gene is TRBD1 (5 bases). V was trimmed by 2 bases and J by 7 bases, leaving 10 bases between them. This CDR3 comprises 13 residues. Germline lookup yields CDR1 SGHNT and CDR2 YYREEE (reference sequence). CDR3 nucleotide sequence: TGTGCCAGCAGCTTCGTAGGGGAACAGCCCCAGCATTTT. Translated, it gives CASSFVGEQPQHF.

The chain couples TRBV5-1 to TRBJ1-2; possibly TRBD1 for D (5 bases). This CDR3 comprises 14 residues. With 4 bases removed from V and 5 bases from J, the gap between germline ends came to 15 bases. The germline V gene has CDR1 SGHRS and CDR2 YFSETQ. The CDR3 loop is CASSPLSGDYGYTF. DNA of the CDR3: TGCGCCAGCAGCCCGCTCTCGGGGGATTATGGCTACACCTTC.

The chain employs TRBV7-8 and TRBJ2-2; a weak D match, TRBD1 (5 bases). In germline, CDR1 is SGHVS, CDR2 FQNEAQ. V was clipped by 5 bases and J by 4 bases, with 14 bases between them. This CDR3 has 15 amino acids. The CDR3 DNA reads TGTGCCAGCAGCCGAGTCGCAGGGCGCACCGGGGAGCTGTTTTTT. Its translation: CASSRVAGRTGELFF.

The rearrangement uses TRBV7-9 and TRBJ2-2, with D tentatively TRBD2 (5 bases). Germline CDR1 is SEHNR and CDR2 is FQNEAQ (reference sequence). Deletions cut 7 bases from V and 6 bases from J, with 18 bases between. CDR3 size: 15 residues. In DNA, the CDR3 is TGTGCCAGCACCTACCGGACTGGTTCCGCCGGGGAGCTGTTTTTT. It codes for CASTYRTGSAGELFF.

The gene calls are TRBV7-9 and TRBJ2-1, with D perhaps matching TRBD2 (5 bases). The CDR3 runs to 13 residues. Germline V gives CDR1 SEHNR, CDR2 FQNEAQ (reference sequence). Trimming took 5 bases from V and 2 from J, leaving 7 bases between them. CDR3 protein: CASSTGAYNEQFF. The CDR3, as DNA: TGTGCCAGCAGCACCGGGGCCTACAATGAGCAGTTCTTC.

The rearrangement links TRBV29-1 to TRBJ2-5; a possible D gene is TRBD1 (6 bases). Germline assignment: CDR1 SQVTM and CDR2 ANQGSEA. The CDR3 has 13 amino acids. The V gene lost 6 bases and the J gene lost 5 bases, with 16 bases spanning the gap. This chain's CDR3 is CSVRSRGAETQYF. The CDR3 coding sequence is TGCAGCGTCCGGAGCAGGGGCGCTGAGACCCAGTACTTC. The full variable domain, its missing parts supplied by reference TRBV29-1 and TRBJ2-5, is SAVISQKPSRDICQRGTSLTIQCQVDSQVTMMFWYRQQPGQSLTLIATANQGSEATYESGFVIDKFPISRPNLTFSTLTVSNMSPEDSSIYLCSVRSRGAETQYFGPGTRLLVL.